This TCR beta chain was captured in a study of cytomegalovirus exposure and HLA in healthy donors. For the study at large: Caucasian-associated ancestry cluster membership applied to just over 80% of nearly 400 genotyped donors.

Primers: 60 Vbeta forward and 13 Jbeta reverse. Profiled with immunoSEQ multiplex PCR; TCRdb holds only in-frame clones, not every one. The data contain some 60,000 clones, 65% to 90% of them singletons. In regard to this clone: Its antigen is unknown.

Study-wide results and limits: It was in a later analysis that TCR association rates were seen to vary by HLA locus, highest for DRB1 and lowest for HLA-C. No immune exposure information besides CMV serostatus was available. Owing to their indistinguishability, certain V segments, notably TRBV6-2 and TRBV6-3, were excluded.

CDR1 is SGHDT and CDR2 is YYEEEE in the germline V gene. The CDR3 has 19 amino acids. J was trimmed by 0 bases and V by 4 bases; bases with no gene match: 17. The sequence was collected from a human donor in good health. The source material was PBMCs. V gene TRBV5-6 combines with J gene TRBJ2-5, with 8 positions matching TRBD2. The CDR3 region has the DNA TGTGCCAGCAGCCCGAAAAGAATGAGCGGGGGTGGATACCAAGAGACCCAGTACTTC. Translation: CASSPKRMSGGGYQETQYF. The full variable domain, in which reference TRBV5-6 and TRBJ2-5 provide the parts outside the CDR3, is DAGVTQSPTHLIKTRGQQVTLRCSPKSGHDTVSWYQQALGQGPQFIFQYYEEEERQRGNFPDRFSGHQFPNYSSELNVNALLLGDSALYLCASSPKRMSGGGYQETQYFGPGTRLLVL.